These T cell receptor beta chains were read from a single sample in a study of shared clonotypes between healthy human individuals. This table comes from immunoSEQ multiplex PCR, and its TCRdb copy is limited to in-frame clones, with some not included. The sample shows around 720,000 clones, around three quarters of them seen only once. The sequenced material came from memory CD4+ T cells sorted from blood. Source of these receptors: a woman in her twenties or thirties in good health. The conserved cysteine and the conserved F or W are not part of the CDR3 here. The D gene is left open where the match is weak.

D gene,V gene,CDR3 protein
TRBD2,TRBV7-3,ASGLAVGTDTQY
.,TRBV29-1,SADRTPNSYNEQF
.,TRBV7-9,ASSLGGSLAKNIQY
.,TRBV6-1,ASSSLGTSFNEQY
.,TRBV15,ATSTIDSEAF
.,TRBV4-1,ASSQELGVEAF
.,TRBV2,AGGRDEGDTQY
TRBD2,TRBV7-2,ASSPTALAGGALF
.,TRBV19,ASSTGVAKNIQY
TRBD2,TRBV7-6,ASSLDGGSYNEQF
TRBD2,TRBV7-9,ASSPGLAGGEQF
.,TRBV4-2,ASSHVSWDLPYEQY
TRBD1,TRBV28,ASSLNEGAVNQPQH
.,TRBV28,ASRRDNYNEQF
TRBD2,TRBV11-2,ASSLRLAGGEQY
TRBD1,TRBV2,ASSETQGGSYGYT
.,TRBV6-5,ASSPLLNTEAF
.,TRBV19,ASSMGRARRGVRNQPQH
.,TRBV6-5,ASSYSLAVNTGELF
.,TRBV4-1,ASSQQDSGNTIY
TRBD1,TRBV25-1,ASSYRTGDLYEQY
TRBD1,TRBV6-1,ASSLGTGLLETQY
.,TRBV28,ASSLGAGQRNTIY
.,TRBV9,ASSVGGGGSEAF
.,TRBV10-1,ASQGPRDERGDEQF
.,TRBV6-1,ASSGRFKTEGYT
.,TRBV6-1,ASAVASSYEQY